This paragraph reports one TCR beta chain. These data come from a study of cytomegalovirus exposure and HLA in healthy donors. Amplification used 60 Vbeta primers and 13 Jbeta primers. Method: immunoSEQ multiplex PCR; TCRdb's copy keeps in-frame clones and lacks some. The specimen's table records 140,000 to 150,000 clones. Trimming pared 6 bases from V and 0 bases from J, leaving 14 bases between. From germline, CDR1 is MNHEY and CDR2 SMNVEV (reference sequence). The CDR3 loop spans 15 amino acids. The gene calls are TRBV27 and TRBJ2-5; D is unresolved. The sample comprised PBMCs. This sequence originates from a male donor in good health and CMV-seronegative. The chain's CDR3 is CASRSAGPYQETQYF. As DNA, the CDR3 is TGTGCCAGCAGATCCGCAGGTCCGTACCAAGAGACCCAGTACTTC.